This TCR beta chain was captured in a study of OX40 agonist ivuxolimab in advanced cancers. The protocol was immunoSEQ multiplex PCR, while the TCRdb copy is restricted to in-frame clones and leaves out a portion. The sample shows about 89,000 clones, around 84% of them seen only once. In germline, CDR1 is SGDLS, CDR2 YYNGEE. V gave up 4 bases and J gave up 4 bases; unmatched junction bases: 5. This CDR3 has 15 amino acids. The chain joins TRBV9 to TRBJ2-1; 10 bases are a match to TRBD2. This TCR was sampled from an adult with an advanced solid tumor such as melanoma, head and neck, liver or kidney cancer. Sequencing was performed on CD4+ or CD8+ T cells sorted from blood, taken in a trial of the OX40 agonist ivuxolimab. Here the CDR3 reads CASSRGLAEYNEQFF. For the CDR3, the DNA is TGTGCCAGCAGCCGAGGACTAGCGGAATACAATGAGCAGTTCTTC.